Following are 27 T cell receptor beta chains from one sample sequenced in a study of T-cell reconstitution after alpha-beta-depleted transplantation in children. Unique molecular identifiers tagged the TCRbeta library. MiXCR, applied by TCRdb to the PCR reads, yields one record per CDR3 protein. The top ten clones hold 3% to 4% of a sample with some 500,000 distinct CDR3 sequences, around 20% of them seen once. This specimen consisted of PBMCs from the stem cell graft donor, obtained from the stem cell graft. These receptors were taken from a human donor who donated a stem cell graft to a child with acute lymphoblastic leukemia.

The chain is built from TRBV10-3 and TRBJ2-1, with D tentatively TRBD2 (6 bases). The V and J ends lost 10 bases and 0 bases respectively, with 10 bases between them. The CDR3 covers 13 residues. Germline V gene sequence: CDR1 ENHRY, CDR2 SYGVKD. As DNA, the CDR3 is TGTGCCAACGCGGGAAGCTCCTACAATGAGCAGTTCTTC. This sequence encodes CANAGSSYNEQFF.

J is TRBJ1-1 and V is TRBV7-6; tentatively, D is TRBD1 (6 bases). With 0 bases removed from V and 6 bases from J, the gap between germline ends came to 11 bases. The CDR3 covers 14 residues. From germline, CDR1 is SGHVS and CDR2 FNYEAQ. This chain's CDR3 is CASSLAAGVAEAFF. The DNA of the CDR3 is TGTGCCAGCAGCTTAGCGGCAGGGGTCGCTGAAGCTTTCTTT.

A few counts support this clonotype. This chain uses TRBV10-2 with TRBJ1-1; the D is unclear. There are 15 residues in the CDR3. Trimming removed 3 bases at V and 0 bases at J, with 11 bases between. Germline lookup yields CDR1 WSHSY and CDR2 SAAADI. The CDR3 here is CASSDSGFLNTEAFF. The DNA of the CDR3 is TGCGCCAGCAGTGATTCGGGATTCCTGAACACTGAAGCTTTCTTT.

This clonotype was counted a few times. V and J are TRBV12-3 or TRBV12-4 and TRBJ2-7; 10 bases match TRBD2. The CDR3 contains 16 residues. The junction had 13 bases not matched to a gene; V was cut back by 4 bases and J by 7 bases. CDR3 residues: CASSSPTPGLAYEQYF. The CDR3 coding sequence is TGTGCCAGCAGTTCGCCCACTCCGGGACTAGCGTATGAGCAGTACTTC.

The CDR3, as DNA: TGTGCCAGCAGCCAAGATCCGAACAGCGGGAGAGGGAGGTACTTC. As protein: CASSQDPNSGRGRYF. V is TRBV3-1 and J is TRBJ2-4; 8 bases align to TRBD2. The CDR3 runs 15 residues. Germline trimming cut 0 bases from V and 15 bases from J; bases unmatched to any gene: 13. The germline V gene encodes CDR1 LGHDT and CDR2 YNNKEL (reference sequence).

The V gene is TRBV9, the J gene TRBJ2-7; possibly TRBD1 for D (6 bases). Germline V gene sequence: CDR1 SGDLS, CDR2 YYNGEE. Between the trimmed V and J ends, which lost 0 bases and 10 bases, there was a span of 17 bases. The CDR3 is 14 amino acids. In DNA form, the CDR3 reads TGTGCCAGCAGCGTAGGGGACACCCCATTGGAACAGTACTTC. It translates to CASSVGDTPLEQYF. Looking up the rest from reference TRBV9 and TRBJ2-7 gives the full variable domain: DSGVTQTPKHLITATGQRVTLRCSPRSGDLSVYWYQQSLDQGLQFLIQYYNGEERAKGNILERFSAQQFPDLHSELNLSSLELGDSALYFCASSVGDTPLEQYFGPGTRLTVT.

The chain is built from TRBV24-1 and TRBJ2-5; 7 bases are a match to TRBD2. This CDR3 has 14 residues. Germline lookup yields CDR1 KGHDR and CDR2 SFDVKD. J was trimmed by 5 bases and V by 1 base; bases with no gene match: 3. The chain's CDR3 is CATSDFRGGETQYF. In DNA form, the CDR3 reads TGTGCCACCAGTGATTTTAGGGGAGGGGAGACCCAGTACTTC.

The DNA of the CDR3 is TGCAGTGCTAGAGATATGGGGGCTGGTCAGCCCCAGCATTTT. This translates into CSARDMGAGQPQHF. This chain links TRBV20-1 with TRBJ1-5, with a weak D call TRBD1 (6 bases). Trimming left V 0 bases short and J 6 bases short, with 12 bases between. Germline values: CDR1 DFQATT, CDR2 SNEGSKA (reference sequence). The CDR3 covers 14 residues.

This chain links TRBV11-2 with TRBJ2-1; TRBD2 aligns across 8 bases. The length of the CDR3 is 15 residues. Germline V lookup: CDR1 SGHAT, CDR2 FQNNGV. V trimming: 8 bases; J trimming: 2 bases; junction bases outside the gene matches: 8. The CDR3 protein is CASFPLAEAYNEQFF. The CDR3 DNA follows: TGTGCCAGCTTCCCACTAGCGGAGGCCTACAATGAGCAGTTCTTC.

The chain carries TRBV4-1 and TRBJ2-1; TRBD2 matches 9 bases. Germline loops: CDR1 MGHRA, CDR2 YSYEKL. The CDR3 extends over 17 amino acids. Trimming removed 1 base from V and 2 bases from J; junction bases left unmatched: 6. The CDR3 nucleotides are TGCGCCAGCAGCCAAGTCGGTCTAGCGGGGCCCTACAATGAGCAGTTCTTC. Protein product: CASSQVGLAGPYNEQFF.

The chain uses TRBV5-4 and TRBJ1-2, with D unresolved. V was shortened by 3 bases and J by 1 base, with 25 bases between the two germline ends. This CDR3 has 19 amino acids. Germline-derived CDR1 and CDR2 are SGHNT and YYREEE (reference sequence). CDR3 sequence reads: CASSYLIFRANTLNYGYTF. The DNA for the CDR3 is TGTGCCAGCAGCTACTTGATATTCAGAGCCAACACCCTTAACTATGGCTACACCTTC.

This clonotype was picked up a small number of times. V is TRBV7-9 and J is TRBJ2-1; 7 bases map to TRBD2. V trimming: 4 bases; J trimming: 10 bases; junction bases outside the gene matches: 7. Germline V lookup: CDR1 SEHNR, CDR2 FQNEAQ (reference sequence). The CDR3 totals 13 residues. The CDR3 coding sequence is TGTGCCAGCAGCTCCCTACTAGCGCAAGAGCAGTTCTTC. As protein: CASSSLLAQEQFF.

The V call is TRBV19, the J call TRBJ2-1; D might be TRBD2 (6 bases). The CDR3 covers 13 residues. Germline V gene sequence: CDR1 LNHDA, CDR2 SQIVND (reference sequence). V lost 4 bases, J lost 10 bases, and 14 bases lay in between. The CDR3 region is CASSRGRTKEQFF. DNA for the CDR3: TGTGCCAGTAGTAGAGGACGGACTAAAGAGCAGTTCTTC.

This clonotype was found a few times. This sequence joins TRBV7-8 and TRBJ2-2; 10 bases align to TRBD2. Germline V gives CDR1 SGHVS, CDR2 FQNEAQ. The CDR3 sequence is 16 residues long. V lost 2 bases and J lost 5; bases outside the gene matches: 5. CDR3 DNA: TGTGCCAGCAGCTTAATTCTTAGCGGGAGGACCGGGGAGCTGTTTTTT. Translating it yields CASSLILSGRTGELFF. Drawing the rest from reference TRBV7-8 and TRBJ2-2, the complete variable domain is GAGVSQSPRYKVAKRGQDVALRCDPISGHVSLFWYQQALGQGPEFLTYFQNEAQLDKSGLPSDRFFAERPEGSVSTLKIQRTQQEDSAVYLCASSLILSGRTGELFFGEGSRLTVL.

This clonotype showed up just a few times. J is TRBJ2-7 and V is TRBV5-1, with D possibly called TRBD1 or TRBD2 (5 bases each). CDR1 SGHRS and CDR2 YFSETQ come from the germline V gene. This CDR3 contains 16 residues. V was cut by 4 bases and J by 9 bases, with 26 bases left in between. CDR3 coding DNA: TGCGCCAGCAGCCCAGAGGGACGCGCAGAGGCGTTAGGGCAGTACTTC. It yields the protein CASSPEGRAEALGQYF. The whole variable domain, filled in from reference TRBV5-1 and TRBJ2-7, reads KAGVTQTPRYLIKTRGQQVTLSCSPISGHRSVSWYQQTPGQGLQFLFEYFSETQRNKGNFPGRFSGRQFSNSRSEMNVSTLELGDSALYLCASSPEGRAEALGQYFGPGTRLTVT.

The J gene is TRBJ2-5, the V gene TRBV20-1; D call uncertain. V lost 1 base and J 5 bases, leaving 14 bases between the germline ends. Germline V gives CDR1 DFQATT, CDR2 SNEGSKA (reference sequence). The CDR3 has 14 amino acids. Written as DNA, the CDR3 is TGCAGTGCTAGAGGACACATCCTAAGGGAGACCCAGTACTTC. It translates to CSARGHILRETQYF.

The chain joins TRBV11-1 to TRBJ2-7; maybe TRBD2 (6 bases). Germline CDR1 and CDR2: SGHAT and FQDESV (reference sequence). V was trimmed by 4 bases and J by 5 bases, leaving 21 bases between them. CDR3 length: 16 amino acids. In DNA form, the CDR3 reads TGTGCCAGCAGCTCCCCTAGCCACGGGAGCCCCCACGAGCAGTACTTC. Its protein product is CASSSPSHGSPHEQYF.

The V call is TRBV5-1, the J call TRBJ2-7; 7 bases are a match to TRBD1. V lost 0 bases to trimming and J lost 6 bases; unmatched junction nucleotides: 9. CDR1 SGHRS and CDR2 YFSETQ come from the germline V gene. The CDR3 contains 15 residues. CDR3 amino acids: CASSLVQDRWSEQYF. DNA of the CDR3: TGCGCCAGCAGCTTGGTACAGGACAGGTGGAGCGAGCAGTACTTC.

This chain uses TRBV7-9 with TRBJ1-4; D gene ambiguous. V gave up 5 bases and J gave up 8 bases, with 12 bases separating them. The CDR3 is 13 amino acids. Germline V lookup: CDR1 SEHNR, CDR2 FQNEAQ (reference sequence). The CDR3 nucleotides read TGTGCCAGCAGCGGAGGACCGGAAGAAAAACTGTTTTTT. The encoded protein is CASSGGPEEKLFF.

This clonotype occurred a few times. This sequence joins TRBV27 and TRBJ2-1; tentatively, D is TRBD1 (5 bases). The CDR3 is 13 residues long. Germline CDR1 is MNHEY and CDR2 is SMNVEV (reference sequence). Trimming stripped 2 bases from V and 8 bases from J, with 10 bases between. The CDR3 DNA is TGTGCCAGCAGTTTACAGGGTGTCCATGAGCAGTTCTTC. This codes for CASSLQGVHEQFF.

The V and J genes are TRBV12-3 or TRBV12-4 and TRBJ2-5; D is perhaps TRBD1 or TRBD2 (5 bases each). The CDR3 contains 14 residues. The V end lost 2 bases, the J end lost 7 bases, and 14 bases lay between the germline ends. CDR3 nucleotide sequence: TGTGCCAGCAGTTTAAGGGACCAGAGAGGGACCCAGTACTTC. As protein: CASSLRDQRGTQYF.

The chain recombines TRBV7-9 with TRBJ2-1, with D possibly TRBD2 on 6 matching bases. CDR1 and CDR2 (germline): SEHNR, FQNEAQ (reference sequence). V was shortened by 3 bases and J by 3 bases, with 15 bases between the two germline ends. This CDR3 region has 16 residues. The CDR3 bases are TGTGCCAGCAGCTTTGGTAGTAGCGGAGTCTACAATGAGCAGTTCTTC. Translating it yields CASSFGSSGVYNEQFF.

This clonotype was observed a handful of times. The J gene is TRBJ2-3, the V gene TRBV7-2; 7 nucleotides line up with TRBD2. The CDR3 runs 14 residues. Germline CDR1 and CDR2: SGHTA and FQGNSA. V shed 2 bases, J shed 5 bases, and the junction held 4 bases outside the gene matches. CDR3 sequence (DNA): TGTGCCAGCAGCTTAAGGCGGGAGATAGATACGCAGTATTTT. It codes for CASSLRREIDTQYF. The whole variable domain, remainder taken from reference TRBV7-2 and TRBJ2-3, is GAGVSQSPSNKVTEKGKDVELRCDPISGHTALYWYRQSLGQGLEFLIYFQGNSAPDKSGLPSDRFSAERTGGSVSTLTIQRTQQEDSAVYLCASSLRREIDTQYFGPGTRLTVL.

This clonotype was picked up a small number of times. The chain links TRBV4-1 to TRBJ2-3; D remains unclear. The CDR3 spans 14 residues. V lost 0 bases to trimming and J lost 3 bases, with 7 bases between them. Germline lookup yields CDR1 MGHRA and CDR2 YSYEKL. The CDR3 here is CASSQDKGTDTQYF. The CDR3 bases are TGCGCCAGCAGCCAAGATAAAGGGACAGATACGCAGTATTTT.

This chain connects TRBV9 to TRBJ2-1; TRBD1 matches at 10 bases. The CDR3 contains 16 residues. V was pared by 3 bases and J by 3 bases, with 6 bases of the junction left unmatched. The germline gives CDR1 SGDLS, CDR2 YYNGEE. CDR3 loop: CASSGKTGGDYNEQFF. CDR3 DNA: TGTGCCAGCAGCGGAAAGACAGGGGGCGACTACAATGAGCAGTTCTTC.

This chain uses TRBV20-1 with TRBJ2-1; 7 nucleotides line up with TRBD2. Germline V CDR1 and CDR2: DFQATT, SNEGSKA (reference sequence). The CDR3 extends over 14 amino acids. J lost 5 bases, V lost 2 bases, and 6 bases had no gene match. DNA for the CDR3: TGCAGTGCTAGAAGGCGCGGGAGTGACAATGAGCAGTTCTTC. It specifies CSARRRGSDNEQFF.

CDR3 nucleotides: TGCGCCAGCAGCTTGGAAAGGGGGCGAAGGAGAGAGACCCAGTACTTC. Amino acids: CASSLERGRRRETQYF. The chain uses TRBV5-1 and TRBJ2-5; 7 nucleotides agree with TRBD1. CDR1 is SGHRS, CDR2 YFSETQ, per germline. This CDR3 is built from 16 residues. V was clipped by 0 bases and J by 4 bases; unmatched bases: 9.